The 24 T cell receptor beta chains in this list originate from one sample, sequenced in a study of cytomegalovirus exposure and HLA in healthy donors. The PCR ran on 60 Vbeta and 13 Jbeta primers. Clones were read by immunoSEQ multiplex PCR, and TCRdb kept only the in-frame ones, dropping some. The table has 100,000 or so clones, approximately 69% seen once; the top ten hold 2.5% to 3.5%. The sample taken for sequencing was PBMCs. The receptors derive from a man aged 30-40 years in good health and CMV-seronegative.

This clone was recorded only once. The chain has TRBV5-1 and TRBJ2-3, with D possibly TRBD2 on 5 matching bases. This CDR3 is built from 14 residues. V lost 0 bases and J lost 0, with 5 bases in between. Germline V gene data show CDR1 as SGHRS and CDR2 as YFSETQ. CDR3 loop: CASSLGTSTDTQYF. The CDR3 DNA reads as TGCGCCAGCAGCTTGGGGACTAGCACAGATACGCAGTATTTT.

Here the CDR3 DNA reads TGTGCCAGCAACACTCAGGGGTCAATCACTGAGCAGTTCTTC. Translating gives CASNTQGSITEQFF. V and J are TRBV7-2 and TRBJ2-1, with D possibly TRBD1 on 6 matching bases. Per the germline V gene, CDR1 is SGHTA and CDR2 is FQGNSA. Trimming cost V 7 bases and J 9 bases, with 19 bases left between them. The CDR3 has 14 residues.

This clone was found a few times. This chain joins TRBV7-2 and TRBJ2-3; 7 nucleotides match TRBD2. The trim removed 2 bases at V and 2 bases at J, leaving 7 bases unmatched. There are 16 residues in the CDR3. CDR1 SGHTA and CDR2 FQGNSA come from the germline V gene. CDR3 nucleotide sequence: TGTGCCAGCAGCTTAATCGGCGGGAGCGCCACAGATACGCAGTATTTT. It encodes CASSLIGGSATDTQYF.

This clone was counted a single time. The genes are TRBV4-3 and TRBJ2-7, with TRBD2 identical over 8 bases. This CDR3 has 14 residues. The germline V gene has CDR1 LGHNA and CDR2 YSLEER. After removal of 4 bases from V and 6 bases from J, the junction contained 8 bases not matched to a gene. CDR3 sequence (DNA): TGCGCCAGCAGCCTGGGGCGGGGGGCTGGCGAGCAGTACTTC. Protein product: CASSLGRGAGEQYF.

Notes on this clone: This sample includes further DNA sequences coding for the same CDR3. The rearrangement joins TRBV6-1 to TRBJ2-3; 10 bases match TRBD1. The germline gives CDR1 MNHNS, CDR2 SASEGT. V lost 3 bases and J lost 7; bases outside the gene matches: 16. This CDR3 comprises 18 residues. The CDR3 DNA reads as TGTGCCAGCAGTGAGGCCCTAGGTGGGACAGGGGTGGGGAATACGCAGTATTTT. It is translated as CASSEALGGTGVGNTQYF.

This rearrangement joins TRBV11-3 to TRBJ2-3; maybe TRBD2 (5 bases). The ends were cut back, 7 bases at V and 1 base at J, with 6 bases in the middle. Germline lookup yields CDR1 SGHNT and CDR2 YENEEA. The CDR3 totals 12 residues. The chain's CDR3 is CASTRGTDTQYF. The CDR3 DNA reads as TGTGCCAGCACGAGGGGCACAGATACGCAGTATTTT.

Here the CDR3 DNA reads TGCGCCAGCACGACAGACAGCTATAATTCACCCCTCCACTTT. It is translated as CASTTDSYNSPLHF. V usage is TRBV5-1 and J usage is TRBJ1-6, with D possibly being TRBD1 (5 bases). Germline V lookup: CDR1 SGHRS, CDR2 YFSETQ. V lost 6 bases and J 3 bases, leaving 10 bases between the germline ends. The CDR3 runs to 14 residues. Full variable domain (rest looked up from reference TRBV5-1 and TRBJ1-6): KAGVTQTPRYLIKTRGQQVTLSCSPISGHRSVSWYQQTPGQGLQFLFEYFSETQRNKGNFPGRFSGRQFSNSRSEMNVSTLELGDSALYLCASTTDSYNSPLHFGNGTRLTVT.

CDR3 coding DNA: TGTGCCAGCAGCTTAGACCCAGCGGGAAGCGCCGAGCAGTACTTC. Protein sequence: CASSLDPAGSAEQYF. This rearrangement joins TRBV7-2 to TRBJ2-7; 7 bases line up with TRBD2. The junction had 9 bases not matched to a gene; V was cut back by 1 base and J by 6 bases. From germline, CDR1 is SGHTA and CDR2 FQGNSA. The CDR3 is 15 residues long.

This sequence joins TRBV2 and TRBJ1-1; tentative D call: TRBD1 (5 bases). The CDR3 loop spans 15 amino acids. The germline CDR1 and CDR2 sequences are SNHLY and FYNNEI. V was cut by 7 bases and J by 1 base, with 16 bases left in between. CDR3 protein: CASIIKGQGNTEAFF. Written as DNA, the CDR3 is TGTGCCAGCATTATCAAGGGGCAGGGGAACACTGAAGCTTTCTTT.

This chain uses TRBV7-8 with TRBJ2-3; TRBD2 matches at 9 bases. The CDR3 runs to 16 residues. With 5 bases clipped from V and 6 bases from J, the junction kept 12 bases outside the gene matches. Germline V gene lookup returns CDR1 SGHVS and CDR2 FQNEAQ. The CDR3, as DNA: TGTGCCAGCAGCCCTACTAGCGGGCTAAATAAGGATACGCAGTATTTT. Its protein product is CASSPTSGLNKDTQYF.

This chain connects TRBV11-2 to TRBJ2-3; 7 nucleotides align to TRBD1. Trimming at V came to 8 bases and at J to 2 bases, leaving 10 bases not matched to a gene. Germline lookup yields CDR1 SGHAT and CDR2 FQNNGV. The CDR3 extends over 15 amino acids. The CDR3 DNA reads as TGTGCCAGCGGCCGAGGGACAGTTAACACAGATACGCAGTATTTT. Translation: CASGRGTVNTDTQYF.

This CDR3 reads CASSKGVQGGSTGELFF. CDR3 DNA: TGTGCCAGTAGTAAGGGGGTCCAGGGAGGGAGCACCGGGGAGCTGTTTTTT. The chain has TRBV19 and TRBJ2-2; TRBD2 might be the D (7 bases). V was cut by 4 bases and J by 4 bases, with 19 bases left in between. The CDR3 has 17 residues. The germline CDR1 and CDR2 sequences are LNHDA and SQIVND (reference sequence).

The CDR3 protein is CAWSPTLGGDQPQHF. The CDR3 DNA reads as TGTGCCTGGAGTCCTACCTTGGGAGGGGATCAGCCCCAGCATTTT. The chain employs TRBV30 and TRBJ1-5; D may be TRBD1 (5 bases). V shed 2 bases and J shed 5 bases, with 16 bases lying between them. Germline CDR1 and CDR2: GTSNPN and SVGIG (reference sequence). CDR3 size: 15 residues. The full variable domain, completed using reference TRBV30 and TRBJ1-5, is SQTIHQWPATLVQPVGSPLSLECTVEGTSNPNLYWYRQAAGRGLQLLFYSVGIGQISSEVPQNLSASRPQDRQFILSSKKLLLSDSGFYLCAWSPTLGGDQPQHFGDGTRLSIL.

The rearrangement joins TRBV5-1 to TRBJ2-7; 9 bases align to TRBD1. Germline-derived CDR1 and CDR2 are SGHRS and YFSETQ. CDR3 length: 14 amino acids. The J segment lost 0 bases and the V segment lost 5 bases, leaving 3 bases of the junction unmatched. CDR3 in amino acids: CASSRTGDSYEQYF. As DNA, the CDR3 is TGCGCCAGCAGTCGGACAGGGGACTCCTACGAGCAGTACTTC.

In its sample, this clone was seen a few times. Other DNA sequences from this sample encode an identical CDR3 as well. This chain links TRBV11-3 with TRBJ2-1, with TRBD2 identical over 14 bases. The CDR3 runs to 15 residues. Germline V gene sequence: CDR1 SGHNT, CDR2 YENEEA. J was trimmed by 8 bases and V by 4 bases; bases with no gene match: 4. The CDR3: CASSSGTSGSDEQFF. CDR3 DNA: TGTGCCAGCAGCTCGGGGACTAGCGGGAGTGATGAGCAGTTCTTC.

The chain links TRBV9 to TRBJ2-3; D perhaps matches TRBD1 (6 bases). CDR3 size: 14 residues. Germline CDR1 is SGDLS and CDR2 is YYNGEE. Trimming shortened V by 0 bases and J by 5 bases, and 10 bases separated the two germline ends. The CDR3 DNA is TGTGCCAGCAGCGTAGGCCAGGGGATAGATACGCAGTATTTT. This codes for CASSVGQGIDTQYF.

The chain employs TRBV28 and TRBJ2-7; TRBD2 aligns across 8 bases. CDR3 size: 15 residues. V dropped 6 bases and J dropped 1; count of bases not matched to a gene: 8. Germline V gene lookup returns CDR1 MDHEN and CDR2 SYDVKM. CDR3 bases: TGTGCCAGCAGCCGATCCCCGGGAGGGTCCTACGAGCAGTACTTC. Encoded protein: CASSRSPGGSYEQYF.

The table lists this clone with a count of one. The chain combines TRBV5-1 with TRBJ2-7, with 11 bases aligning to TRBD1. Per germline, CDR1 SGHRS and CDR2 YFSETQ. J lost 9 bases, V lost 6 bases, and 17 bases had no gene match. The CDR3 extends over 16 amino acids. The CDR3 is CASTPVGDRGNERQYF. The DNA for the CDR3 is TGCGCCAGCACCCCCGTGGGGGACAGGGGGAATGAAAGGCAGTACTTC.

The chain links TRBV5-6 to TRBJ2-1; 13 nucleotides line up with TRBD2. CDR3 size: 16 residues. The V and J ends lost 2 bases and 10 bases, in that order; junction bases with no gene match: 9. Germline CDR1 reads SGHDT; CDR2 reads YYEEEE. For the CDR3, the DNA is TGTGCCAGCAGCTTCTCGACTAGCGGGAGGCTGGGGGAGCAGTTCTTC. Translation: CASSFSTSGRLGEQFF.

This chain connects TRBV6-6 to TRBJ2-7; D is unclear. V lost 2 bases, J lost 4 bases, and 12 bases lay in between. This CDR3 comprises 14 residues. From germline, CDR1 is MNHNY and CDR2 SVGAGI (reference sequence). In nucleotides, the CDR3 is TGTGCCAGCAGTTACGCTGACGGCGGATACGAGCAGTACTTC. Its protein product is CASSYADGGYEQYF.

V and J are TRBV6-1 and TRBJ1-3; the match to TRBD1 covers 9 bases. The V segment lost 6 bases and the J segment 5 bases; nucleotides outside the gene matches: 5. From germline, CDR1 is MNHNS and CDR2 SASEGT. The CDR3 consists of 14 residues. As DNA, the CDR3 is TGTGCCAGCAGACCACAGGGGGCGAGAAACACCATATATTTT. Amino acids: CASRPQGARNTIYF.

The chain carries TRBV6-5 and TRBJ1-1, with D unresolved. Trimming cost V 2 bases and J 3 bases, with 7 bases left between them. The length of the CDR3 is 13 residues. In germline, CDR1 is MNHEY, CDR2 SVGAGI. Here the CDR3 DNA reads TGTGCCAGCAGTTACGACACTTACACTGAAGCTTTCTTT. This translates into CASSYDTYTEAFF.

The genes are TRBV5-1 and TRBJ2-3; 9 nucleotides agree with TRBD2. Germline V gives CDR1 SGHRS, CDR2 YFSETQ. The CDR3 runs 14 residues. The V segment lost 5 bases and the J segment 6 bases; nucleotides outside the gene matches: 7. Here the CDR3 DNA reads TGCGCCAGCAGGGATAGCGGGAGTTGGGATACGCAGTATTTT. Amino acids: CASRDSGSWDTQYF.

The V call is TRBV14, the J call TRBJ1-2, with 10 bases fitting TRBD1. CDR1 and CDR2 (germline): SGHDN, FVKESK. V shed 3 bases and J 2 bases; nucleotides not matched to a gene: 6. The CDR3 runs 16 residues. CDR3 nucleotides: TGTGCCAGCAGCCATGTTGGGACAGGGGCGAACTATGGCTACACCTTC. It is translated as CASSHVGTGANYGYTF.